This entry lists 15 T cell receptor beta chains sequenced from one sample in a study of cytomegalovirus exposure and HLA in healthy donors. Amplification used 60 Vbeta primers and 13 Jbeta primers. The data were produced by immunoSEQ multiplex PCR, yet TCRdb's version contains in-frame clones alone and is incomplete. Counted here are some 130,000 clones, 75% to 90% occurring once; the ten biggest clones make up under 8.5%. Specimen: PBMCs. The receptors were sampled from a woman aged 25 to 39 in good health and CMV-seropositive.

The chain employs TRBV6-1 and TRBJ1-1; D uncertain. V lost 8 bases and J lost 1, with 8 bases in between. CDR1 MNHNS and CDR2 SASEGT come from the germline V gene. The CDR3 consists of 12 residues. The CDR3, as DNA: TGTGCCAGCGAGTGGGCGAACACTGAAGCTTTCTTT. It is translated as CASEWANTEAFF.

This clone appeared once. The V and J genes are TRBV29-1 and TRBJ2-7, with TRBD1 matching over 8 bases. The V and J ends lost 1 base and 0 bases, in that order; junction bases with no gene match: 11. Germline CDR1 SQVTM, CDR2 ANQGSEA. This CDR3 contains 17 residues. The CDR3 here is CSVEVRTGILSSYEQYF. The CDR3 DNA is TGCAGCGTTGAAGTGAGGACAGGGATTCTTAGCTCCTACGAGCAGTACTTC.

The rearrangement joins TRBV6-1 to TRBJ2-5; D is perhaps TRBD2 (6 bases). V was trimmed by 7 bases and J by 0 bases, leaving 12 bases between them. The CDR3 consists of 14 residues. The germline V gene has CDR1 MNHNS and CDR2 SASEGT. CDR3 in DNA: TGTGCCAGCATGGAGGGAGTGCACCAAGAGACCCAGTACTTC. It translates to CASMEGVHQETQYF.

This chain connects TRBV9 to TRBJ1-1; no clear D. This CDR3 comprises 13 residues. V lost 5 bases to trimming and J lost 0 bases, with 8 bases between them. Germline V lookup: CDR1 SGDLS, CDR2 YYNGEE. As DNA, the CDR3 is TGTGCCAGCAGTAAACTTATGAACACTGAAGCTTTCTTT. It specifies CASSKLMNTEAFF.

V gene TRBV2 combines with J gene TRBJ1-2; tentatively, D is TRBD1 (6 bases). The CDR3 totals 13 residues. Germline CDR1 is SNHLY and CDR2 is FYNNEI. V was shortened by 6 bases and J by 3 bases, with 11 bases between the two germline ends. CDR3 DNA: TGTGCCAGCAGATCGCAGGGGTACTATGGCTACACCTTC. This encodes CASRSQGYYGYTF.

This clone was detected once. V is TRBV4-2 and J is TRBJ2-1; a weak D match, TRBD1 (6 bases). CDR1 LGHNA and CDR2 YNFKEQ come from the germline V gene. Trimming removed 0 bases from V and 0 bases from J, with 12 bases in between. The CDR3 spans 17 residues. CDR3 DNA sequence: TGTGCCAGCAGCCAAGATTTGGGGGCGAGCTCCTACAATGAGCAGTTCTTC. As protein: CASSQDLGASSYNEQFF.

The chain's CDR3 is CASSTSAYEQYF. CDR3 nucleotides: TGTGCCAGTAGTACTTCCGCCTACGAGCAGTACTTC. The chain uses TRBV19 and TRBJ2-7, with D uncertain. CDR3 length equals 12 residues. V was pared by 4 bases and J by 2 bases, with 6 bases between. Germline assignment: CDR1 LNHDA and CDR2 SQIVND (reference sequence).

The chain links TRBV28 to TRBJ1-2; D is uncertain. The length of the CDR3 is 12 residues. V was pared by 6 bases and J by 7 bases, with 12 bases between. From germline, CDR1 is MDHEN and CDR2 SYDVKM. The CDR3 here is CASSTTLGGYTF. The CDR3 DNA is TGTGCCAGCAGCACGACTTTGGGTGGCTACACCTTC.

J is TRBJ1-6 and V is TRBV5-4, with TRBD1 matching 8 bases. The trim removed 0 bases at V and 9 bases at J, leaving 8 bases unmatched. CDR3 size: 16 residues. The germline CDR1 and CDR2 sequences are SGHNT and YYREEE (reference sequence). CDR3 residues: CASSLGGQGETSPLHF. The CDR3 coding sequence is TGTGCCAGCAGCTTGGGCGGACAGGGCGAGACTTCACCCCTCCACTTT.

The genes are TRBV2 and TRBJ1-5, with TRBD1 matching over 7 bases. V lost 5 bases and J lost 7; bases outside the gene matches: 5. This CDR3 is built from 13 residues. Germline V gene lookup returns CDR1 SNHLY and CDR2 FYNNEI. This CDR3 is CASSRQGDQPQHF. In DNA, the CDR3 is TGTGCCAGCAGTCGACAGGGAGACCAGCCCCAGCATTTT.

J is TRBJ2-6 and V is TRBV4-1, with D perhaps TRBD2 (7 bases). This CDR3 has 20 residues. V gave up 0 bases and J gave up 2 bases, with 20 bases separating them. Germline V gene lookup returns CDR1 MGHRA and CDR2 YSYEKL. Written as DNA, the CDR3 is TGCGCCAGCAGCCAAGATCGGAGGGGGAGGGCCGGGACTGGGGCCAACGTCCTGACTTTC. Amino acid sequence: CASSQDRRGRAGTGANVLTF.

The rearrangement links TRBV4-2 to TRBJ2-2; possibly TRBD2 for D (5 bases). V lost 0 bases and J 5 bases, leaving 10 bases between the germline ends. The CDR3 covers 15 residues. The germline V gene encodes CDR1 LGHNA and CDR2 YNFKEQ. As DNA, the CDR3 is TGTGCCAGCAGCCAAGATCCCTCGGGGACCGGGGAGCTGTTTTTT. It encodes CASSQDPSGTGELFF.

The rearrangement joins TRBV2 to TRBJ1-2; D remains ambiguous. The germline gives CDR1 SNHLY, CDR2 FYNNEI. Trimming removed 4 bases from V and 0 bases from J, with 12 bases in between. The CDR3 contains 15 residues. The CDR3 nucleotides are TGTGCCAGCAGTGTGAGGCCGGGGTCTAACTATGGCTACACCTTC. This translates into CASSVRPGSNYGYTF.

This chain uses TRBV5-6 with TRBJ2-2; no reliable D call. Germline V gene data show CDR1 as SGHDT and CDR2 as YYEEEE. V gave up 2 bases and J gave up 5 bases, with 7 bases separating them. The CDR3 is 13 amino acids. The CDR3: CASSFGPTGELFF. The CDR3 bases are TGTGCCAGCAGCTTCGGTCCTACCGGGGAGCTGTTTTTT.

The sample holds a few counts of this clone. The chain recombines TRBV2 with TRBJ2-1; 7 positions agree with TRBD2. The CDR3 runs to 14 residues. Trimming removed 7 bases from V and 6 bases from J; junction bases left unmatched: 9. Germline assignment: CDR1 SNHLY and CDR2 FYNNEI. CDR3 DNA: TGTGCCAGCACCTCCCTGGGGGGGAGCAATGAGCAGTTCTTC. Its protein product is CASTSLGGSNEQFF.